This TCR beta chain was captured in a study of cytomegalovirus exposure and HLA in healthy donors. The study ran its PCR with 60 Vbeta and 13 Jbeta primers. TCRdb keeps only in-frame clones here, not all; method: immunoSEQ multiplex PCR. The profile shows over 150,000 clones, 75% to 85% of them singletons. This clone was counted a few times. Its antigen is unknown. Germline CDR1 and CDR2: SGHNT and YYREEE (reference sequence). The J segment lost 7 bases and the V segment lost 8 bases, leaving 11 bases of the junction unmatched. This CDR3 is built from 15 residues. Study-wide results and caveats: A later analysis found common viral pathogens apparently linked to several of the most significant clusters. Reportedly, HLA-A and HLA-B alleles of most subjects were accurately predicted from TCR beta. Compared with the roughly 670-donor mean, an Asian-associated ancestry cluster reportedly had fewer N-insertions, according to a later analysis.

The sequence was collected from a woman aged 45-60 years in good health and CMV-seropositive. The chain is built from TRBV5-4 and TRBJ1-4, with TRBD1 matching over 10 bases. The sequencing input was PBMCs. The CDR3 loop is CASGDRDRGSEKLFF. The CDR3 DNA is TGTGCCAGTGGGGACCGGGACAGGGGAAGTGAAAAACTGTTTTTT.